A single sample is the source of the 23 T cell receptor beta chains below, sequenced in a study of blood T cells in healthy people across ages. For the second PCR, which ran for about 6 to 11 cycles, a sample-barcoded 5' primer and a J-beta primer mix were used. A single record per CDR3 protein comes from TCRdb applying MiXCR to the 5' RACE reads. Counted here are 800,000 or so distinct CDR3 sequences, 20% to 25% occurring once; the ten biggest clones make up under 4.5%. In addition, the sample was reused for a study of T cells of mothers and their children.

The sequencing input was blood. These receptors were obtained from a boy aged 5-17 years in good health.

The chain joins TRBV7-6 to TRBJ2-7; D gene uncertain. Looked up from germline, CDR1 is SGHVS and CDR2 is FNYEAQ. The CDR3 totals 14 residues. V was shortened by 2 bases and J by 4 bases, with 12 bases between the two germline ends. The CDR3: CASSLRCVPYEQYF. CDR3 coding DNA: TGTGCCAGCAGCTTAAGATGTGTGCCGTACGAGCAGTACTTC. Variable domain in full (rest from reference TRBV7-6 and TRBJ2-7): GAGVSQSPRYKVTKRGQDVALRCDPISGHVSLYWYRQALGQGPEFLTYFNYEAQQDKSGLPNDRFSAERPEGSISTLTIQRTEQRDSAMYRCASSLRCVPYEQYFGPGTRLTVT.

This clonotype was detected a few times. V and J are TRBV6-5 and TRBJ2-4; D is undetermined. The germline CDR1 and CDR2 sequences are MNHEY and SVGAGI. This CDR3 has 14 amino acids. Trimming cost V 3 bases and J 2 bases, with 8 bases left between them. CDR3 sequence (DNA): TGTGCCAGCAGTTATTTGAACTCCAAAAACATTCAGTACTTC. As protein: CASSYLNSKNIQYF.

Regarding this clonotype: Germline is not matched at one junction end, which may reflect a read error. V gene TRBV20-1 combines with J gene TRBJ1-2; D possibly corresponds to TRBD1 (5 bases). Per the germline V gene, CDR1 is DFQATT and CDR2 is SNEGSKA (reference sequence). The CDR3 loop spans 12 amino acids. Written as DNA, the CDR3 is TGCAGTGCTAGACAGGGTCCCTATGGCCACACCTTC. Translated: CSARQGPYGHTF.

This chain links TRBV9 with TRBJ2-3; 7 positions match TRBD2. The CDR3 runs 16 residues. From germline, CDR1 is SGDLS and CDR2 YYNGEE. The trim removed 3 bases at V and 0 bases at J, leaving 7 bases unmatched. The CDR3 DNA follows: TGTGCCAGCAGCGCAGCAGGGCGGGGGAGCACAGATACGCAGTATTTT. Protein sequence: CASSAAGRGSTDTQYF.

This clonotype was observed a few times. The rearrangement links TRBV28 to TRBJ2-5, with D perhaps TRBD1 (5 bases). V was shortened by 4 bases and J by 2 bases, with 14 bases between the two germline ends. The CDR3 spans 15 residues. Germline V gene data show CDR1 as MDHEN and CDR2 as SYDVKM. The CDR3 nucleotides read TGTGCCAGCAGTTCAAGCACAGGTTTACAAGAGACCCAGTACTTC. It translates to CASSSSTGLQETQYF.

The chain combines TRBV7-8 with TRBJ2-4; D might be TRBD1 (5 bases). Germline V CDR1 and CDR2: SGHVS, FQNEAQ. CDR3 size: 13 residues. Trimming removed 5 bases at V and 4 bases at J, with 9 bases between. The CDR3 loop reads CASSARQKNIQYF. The DNA of the CDR3 is TGTGCCAGCAGCGCTAGACAGAAAAACATTCAGTACTTC.

The chain is built from TRBV5-1 and TRBJ1-1, with 8 nucleotides matching TRBD1. The CDR3 extends over 14 amino acids. Trimming took 4 bases from V and 1 from J; bases not matched to a gene: 3. Germline CDR1 is SGHRS and CDR2 is YFSETQ. In nucleotides, the CDR3 is TGCGCCAGCAGCACACAGGGGGGGAACACTGAAGCTTTCTTT. Protein product: CASSTQGGNTEAFF.

The chain couples TRBV4-3 to TRBJ2-3; 8 nucleotides line up with TRBD1. Germline V gives CDR1 LGHNA, CDR2 YSLEER. The CDR3 contains 16 residues. Germline trimming cut 0 bases from V and 1 base from J; bases unmatched to any gene: 3. CDR3 protein: CASSQDMTGGTDTQYF. CDR3 nucleotide sequence: TGCGCCAGCAGCCAAGATATGACAGGGGGCACAGATACGCAGTATTTT.

This clonotype was recorded a few times. The chain is built from TRBV29-1 and TRBJ2-7; D not resolved. CDR1 SQVTM and CDR2 ANQGSEA come from the germline V gene. The CDR3 is 13 amino acids. V gave up 0 bases and J gave up 0 bases, with 6 bases separating them. For the CDR3, the DNA is TGCAGCGTTGAAGAAGTAAGCTCCTACGAGCAGTACTTC. Translating it yields CSVEEVSSYEQYF.

This clonotype was observed a handful of times. The rearrangement links TRBV11-2 to TRBJ2-7; 14 nucleotides line up with TRBD2. In germline, CDR1 is SGHAT, CDR2 FQNNGV. The CDR3 has 17 residues. Trimming at V came to 4 bases and at J to 2 bases, leaving 7 bases not matched to a gene. The CDR3 loop reads CASSSGLAGVAPYEQYF. CDR3 sequence (DNA): TGTGCCAGCAGCTCGGGACTAGCGGGAGTTGCGCCCTACGAGCAGTACTTC.

The V and J genes are TRBV10-3 and TRBJ1-5; D unresolved. The CDR3 contains 14 residues. The V end was cut by 2 bases, the J end by 3 bases, with 8 bases between. CDR1 is ENHRY, CDR2 SYGVKD, per germline. The DNA of the CDR3 is TGTGCCATCAGTGAGCTCGGGCCCAATCAGCCCCAGCATTTT. This encodes CAISELGPNQPQHF.

The V gene is TRBV20-1, the J gene TRBJ2-3; D not certain. CDR1 and CDR2 (germline): DFQATT, SNEGSKA (reference sequence). The CDR3 runs to 14 residues. V lost 0 bases and J lost 1, with 8 bases in between. CDR3 loop: CSARDMRGTDTQYF. The CDR3 DNA reads TGCAGTGCTAGAGATATGAGAGGCACAGATACGCAGTATTTT.

This chain joins TRBV9 and TRBJ2-5; no definite D call. Judging by the DNA end, TRBJ2-7 fits better; the J call may be wrong. The germline CDR1 and CDR2 sequences are SGDLS and YYNGEE. CDR3 length: 14 amino acids. The DNA of the CDR3 is TGTGCCAGCAGCGACAGCGCCGGCTCCTACGAGCAGTACTTC. This translates into CASSDSAGSYEQYF.

This rearrangement joins TRBV12-3 or TRBV12-4 to TRBJ2-3, with 12 positions matching TRBD2. V lost 6 bases and J lost 3; bases outside the gene matches: 13. The CDR3 is 18 residues long. This CDR3 reads CASRPYIMTSGGTDTQYF. Here the CDR3 DNA reads TGTGCCAGCAGGCCGTATATAATGACTAGCGGGGGTACAGATACGCAGTATTTT.

The gene calls are TRBV29-1 and TRBJ2-2; no definite D call. The germline gives CDR1 SQVTM, CDR2 ANQGSEA. This CDR3 is 15 amino acids long. V shed 5 bases and J shed 2 bases, with 15 bases lying between them. CDR3 in amino acids: CSVCLTLTNTGELFF. CDR3 nucleotides: TGCAGCGTTTGCCTGACTTTAACCAACACCGGGGAGCTGTTTTTT.

The V call is TRBV5-1, the J call TRBJ1-2; the match to TRBD1 covers 7 bases. CDR1 and CDR2 from the germline V gene are SGHRS and YFSETQ. V dropped 4 bases and J dropped 2; count of bases not matched to a gene: 8. The CDR3 is made up of 15 amino acids. CDR3 DNA: TGCGCCAGCAGCCCGTCGACAGGGATGAACTATGGCTACACCTTC. It codes for CASSPSTGMNYGYTF.

The V gene is TRBV28, the J gene TRBJ1-2; D uncertain. Germline assignment: CDR1 MDHEN and CDR2 SYDVKM. Trimming took off 5 bases at V and 6 bases at J, with 4 bases between the two ends. The CDR3 covers 10 residues. The CDR3 DNA reads TGTGCCAGCAGTCATAATGGCTACACCTTC. Encoded protein: CASSHNGYTF.

V and J are TRBV15 and TRBJ1-4, with 8 bases fitting TRBD1. CDR1 and CDR2 (germline): LNHNV, YYDKDF (reference sequence). The CDR3 loop spans 15 amino acids. V gave up 5 bases and J gave up 4 bases; unmatched junction bases: 6. CDR3 sequence (DNA): TGTGCCACCAGCGGCCGGGACAGGAATAATGAAAAACTGTTTTTT. This translates into CATSGRDRNNEKLFF.

The CDR3 nucleotides are TGTGCCAGCAGTCCTATTGACAGCCTAAACACTGAAGCTTTCTTT. Protein: CASSPIDSLNTEAFF. This chain uses TRBV12-3 or TRBV12-4 with TRBJ1-1, with D possibly TRBD1 on 5 matching bases. Trimming took 5 bases from V and 2 from J, leaving 15 bases between them. The CDR3 is 15 residues long.

The chain combines TRBV2 with TRBJ1-5; 9 bases agree with TRBD1. The length of the CDR3 is 15 residues. Germline V gives CDR1 SNHLY, CDR2 FYNNEI. V shed 7 bases and J 4 bases; nucleotides not matched to a gene: 8. CDR3 DNA sequence: TGTGCCAGCATGGGGGGACAGGGTAGGAATCAGCCCCAGCATTTT. The encoded protein is CASMGGQGRNQPQHF.

This clonotype was counted only a few times. The V call is TRBV4-2, the J call TRBJ1-1, with 11 nucleotides matching TRBD1. The CDR3 extends over 16 amino acids. V shed 7 bases, J shed 3 bases, and the junction held 10 bases outside the gene matches. From germline, CDR1 is LGHNA and CDR2 YNFKEQ. The CDR3 nucleotides read TGTGCCAGCACTAGGACAGGGGGCTTCGGGGACACTGAAGCTTTCTTT. Encoded protein: CASTRTGGFGDTEAFF.

The chain couples TRBV7-2 to TRBJ2-7; 7 bases are shared with TRBD1. V lost 5 bases and J lost 3; bases outside the gene matches: 7. The germline V gene encodes CDR1 SGHTA and CDR2 FQGNSA. The CDR3 loop spans 14 amino acids. The CDR3 loop reads CASSPMGQNYEQYF. CDR3 in DNA: TGTGCCAGCAGCCCGATGGGACAGAACTACGAGCAGTACTTC.

This clonotype has a handful of counts. The genes are TRBV19 and TRBJ2-7; no clear D gene. Between the trimmed V and J ends, which lost 2 bases and 4 bases, there was a span of 12 bases. The CDR3 runs 14 residues. CDR1 is LNHDA and CDR2 is SQIVND in the germline V gene (reference sequence). CDR3 nucleotide sequence: TGTGCCAGTAGTATACATCTGGCCAAATACGAGCAGTACTTC. Translation: CASSIHLAKYEQYF.